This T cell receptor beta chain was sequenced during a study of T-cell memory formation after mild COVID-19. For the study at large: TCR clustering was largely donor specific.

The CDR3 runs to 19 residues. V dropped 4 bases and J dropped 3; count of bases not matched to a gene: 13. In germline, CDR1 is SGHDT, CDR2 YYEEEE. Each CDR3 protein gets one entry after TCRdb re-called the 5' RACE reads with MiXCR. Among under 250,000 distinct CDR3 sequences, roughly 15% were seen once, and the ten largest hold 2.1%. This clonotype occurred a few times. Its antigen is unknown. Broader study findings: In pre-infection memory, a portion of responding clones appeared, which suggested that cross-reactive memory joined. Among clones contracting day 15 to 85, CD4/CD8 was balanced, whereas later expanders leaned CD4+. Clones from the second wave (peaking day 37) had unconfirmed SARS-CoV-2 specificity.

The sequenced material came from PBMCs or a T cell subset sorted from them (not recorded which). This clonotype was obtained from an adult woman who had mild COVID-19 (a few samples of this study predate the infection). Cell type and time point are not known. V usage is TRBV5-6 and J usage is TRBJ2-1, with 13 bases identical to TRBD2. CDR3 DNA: TGTGCCAGCAGCCATAGACTAGCGGGAGGTGTTGGGGACTACAATGAGCAGTTCTTC. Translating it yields CASSHRLAGGVGDYNEQFF.